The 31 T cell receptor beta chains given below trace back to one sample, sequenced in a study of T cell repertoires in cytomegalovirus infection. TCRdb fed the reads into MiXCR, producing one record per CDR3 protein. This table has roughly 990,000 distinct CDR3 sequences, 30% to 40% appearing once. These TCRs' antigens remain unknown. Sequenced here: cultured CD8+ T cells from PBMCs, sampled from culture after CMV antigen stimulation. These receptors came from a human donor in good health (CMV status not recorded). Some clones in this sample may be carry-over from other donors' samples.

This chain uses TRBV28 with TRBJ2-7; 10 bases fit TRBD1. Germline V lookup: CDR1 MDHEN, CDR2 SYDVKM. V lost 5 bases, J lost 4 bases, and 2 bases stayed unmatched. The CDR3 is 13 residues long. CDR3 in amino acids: CASSDRGLYEQYV. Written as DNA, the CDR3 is TGTGCCAGCAGTGACAGGGGGCTTTACGAGCAGTACGTC.

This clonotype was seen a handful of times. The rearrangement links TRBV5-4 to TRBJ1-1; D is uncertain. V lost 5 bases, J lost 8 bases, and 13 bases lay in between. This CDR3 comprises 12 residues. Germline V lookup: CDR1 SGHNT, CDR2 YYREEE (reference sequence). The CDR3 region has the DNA TGTGCCAGCAGTTGGTTGGAGCAGGAAGCTTTCTTT. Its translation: CASSWLEQEAFF. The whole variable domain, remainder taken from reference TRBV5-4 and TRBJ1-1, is ETGVTQSPTHLIKTRGQQVTLRCSSQSGHNTVSWYQQALGQGPQFIFQYYREEENGRGNFPPRFSGLQFPNYSSELNVNALELDDSALYLCASSWLEQEAFFGQGTRLTVV.

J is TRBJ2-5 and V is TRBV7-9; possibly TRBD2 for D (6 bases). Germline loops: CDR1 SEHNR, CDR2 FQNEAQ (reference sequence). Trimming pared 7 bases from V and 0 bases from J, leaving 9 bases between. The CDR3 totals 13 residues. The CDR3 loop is CASMEGNQETQYF. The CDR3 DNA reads TGTGCCAGCATGGAGGGGAACCAAGAGACCCAGTACTTC.

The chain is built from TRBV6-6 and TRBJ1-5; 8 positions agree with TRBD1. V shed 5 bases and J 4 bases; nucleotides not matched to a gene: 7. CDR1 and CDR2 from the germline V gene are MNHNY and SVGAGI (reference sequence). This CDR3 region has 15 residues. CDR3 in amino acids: CASSQDRGWNQPQHF. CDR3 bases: TGTGCCAGCAGTCAAGACAGGGGTTGGAATCAGCCCCAGCATTTT.

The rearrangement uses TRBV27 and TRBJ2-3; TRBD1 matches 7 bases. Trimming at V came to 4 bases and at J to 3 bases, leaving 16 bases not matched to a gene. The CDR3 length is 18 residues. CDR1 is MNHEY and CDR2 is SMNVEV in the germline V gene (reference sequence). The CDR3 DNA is TGTGCCAGCAGTTCCCCAGTCCTCGACAGGGAGAGAACAGATACGCAGTATTTT. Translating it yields CASSSPVLDRERTDTQYF.

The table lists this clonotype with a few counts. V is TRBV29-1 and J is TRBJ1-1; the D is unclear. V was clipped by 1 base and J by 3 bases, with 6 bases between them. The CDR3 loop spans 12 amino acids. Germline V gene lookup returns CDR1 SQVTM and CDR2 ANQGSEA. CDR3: CSVEGRYTEAFF. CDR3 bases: TGCAGCGTTGAAGGGCGGTACACTGAAGCTTTCTTT.

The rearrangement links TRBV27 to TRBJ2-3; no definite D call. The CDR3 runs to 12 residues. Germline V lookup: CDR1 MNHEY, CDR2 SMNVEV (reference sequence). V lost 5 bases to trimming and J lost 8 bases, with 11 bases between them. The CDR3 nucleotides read TGTGCCAGCAGTCCATCGCTGGGTACGCAGTATTTT. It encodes CASSPSLGTQYF.

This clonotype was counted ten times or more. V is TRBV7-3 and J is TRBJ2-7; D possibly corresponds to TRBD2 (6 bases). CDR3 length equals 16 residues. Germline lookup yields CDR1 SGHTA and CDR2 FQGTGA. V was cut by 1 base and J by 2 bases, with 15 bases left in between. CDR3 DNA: TGTGCCAGCAGCTTAAGAGAGCGGGCACCCGCCTACGAGCAGTACGTC. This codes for CASSLRERAPAYEQYV.

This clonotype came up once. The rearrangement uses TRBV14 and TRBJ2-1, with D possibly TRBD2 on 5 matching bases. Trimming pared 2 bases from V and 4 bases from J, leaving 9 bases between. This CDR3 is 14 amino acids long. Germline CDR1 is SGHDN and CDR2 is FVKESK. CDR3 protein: CASSQSWEYNEQFF. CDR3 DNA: TGTGCCAGCAGCCAATCGTGGGAGTACAATGAGCAGTTCTTC.

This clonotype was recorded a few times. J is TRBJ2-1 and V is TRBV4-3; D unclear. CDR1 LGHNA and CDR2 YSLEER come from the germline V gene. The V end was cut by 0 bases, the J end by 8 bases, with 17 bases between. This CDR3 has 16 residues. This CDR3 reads CASSQEIRPLNDEQFF. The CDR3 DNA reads TGCGCCAGCAGCCAAGAAATCCGCCCCTTAAACGATGAGCAGTTCTTC.

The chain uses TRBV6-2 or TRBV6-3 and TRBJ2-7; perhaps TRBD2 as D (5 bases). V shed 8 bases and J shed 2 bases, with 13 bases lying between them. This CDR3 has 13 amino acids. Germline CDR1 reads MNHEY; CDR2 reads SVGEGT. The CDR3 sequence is CASRPEEAYEQYV. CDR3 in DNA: TGTGCCAGCCGTCCGGAGGAAGCCTACGAGCAGTACGTC.

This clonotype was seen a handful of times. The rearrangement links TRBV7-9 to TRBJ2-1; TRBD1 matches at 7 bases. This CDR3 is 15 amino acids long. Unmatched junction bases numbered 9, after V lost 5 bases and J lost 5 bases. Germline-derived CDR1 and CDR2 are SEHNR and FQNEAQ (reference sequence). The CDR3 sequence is CASSKRQGRNNEQFF. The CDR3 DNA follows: TGTGCCAGCAGCAAACGACAGGGTCGGAACAATGAGCAGTTCTTC.

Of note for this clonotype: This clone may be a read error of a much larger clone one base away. The CDR3 sequence: CASSSGVVGELFF. The CDR3 bases are TGTGCCAGCAGCTCGGGGGTAGTCGGGGAGCTGTTTTTT. The V and J genes are TRBV7-8 and TRBJ2-2; maybe TRBD2 (6 bases). The CDR3 spans 13 residues. Trimming left V 4 bases short and J 7 bases short, with 10 bases between. Germline loops: CDR1 SGHVS, CDR2 FQNEAQ.

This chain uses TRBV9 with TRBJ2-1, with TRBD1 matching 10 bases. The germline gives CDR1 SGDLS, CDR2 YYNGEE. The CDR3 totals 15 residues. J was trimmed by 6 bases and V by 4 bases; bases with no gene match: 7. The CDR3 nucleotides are TGTGCCAGCAGCCCCGGACAGGGGGACGGCAATGAGCAGTTCTTC. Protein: CASSPGQGDGNEQFF.

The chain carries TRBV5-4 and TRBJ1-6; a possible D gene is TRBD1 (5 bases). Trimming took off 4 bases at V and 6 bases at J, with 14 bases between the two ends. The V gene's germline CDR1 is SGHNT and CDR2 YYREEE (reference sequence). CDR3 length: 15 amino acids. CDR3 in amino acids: CASSPPLGANSPLHF. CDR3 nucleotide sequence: TGTGCCAGCAGCCCTCCCCTAGGGGCTAATTCACCCCTCCACTTT.

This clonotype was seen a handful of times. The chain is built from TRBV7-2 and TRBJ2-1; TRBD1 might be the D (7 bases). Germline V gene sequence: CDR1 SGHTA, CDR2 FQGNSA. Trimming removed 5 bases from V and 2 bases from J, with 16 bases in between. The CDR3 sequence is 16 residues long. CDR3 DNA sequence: TGTGCCAGCAGCGGGTGGGGCAGGGGGGCCTACAATGAGCAGTTCTTC. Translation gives CASSGWGRGAYNEQFF.

The chain's CDR3 is CASSFLWGRETLYNEQFF. The CDR3 DNA reads as TGTGCCAGCAGCTTTTTGTGGGGAAGGGAGACACTTTACAATGAGCAGTTCTTC. The chain joins TRBV7-2 to TRBJ2-1; maybe TRBD2 (5 bases). Trimming stripped 3 bases from V and 4 bases from J, with 22 bases between. The CDR3 consists of 18 residues. The V gene's germline CDR1 is SGHTA and CDR2 FQGNSA.

The CDR3 DNA reads as TGTGCCAGCAGGGGCGACCAATACGAGCAGTACGTC. This encodes CASRGDQYEQYV. The V call is TRBV2, the J call TRBJ2-7; D is unclear. The germline V gene has CDR1 SNHLY and CDR2 FYNNEI. V lost 6 bases, J lost 4 bases, and 10 bases lay in between. CDR3 length: 12 amino acids.

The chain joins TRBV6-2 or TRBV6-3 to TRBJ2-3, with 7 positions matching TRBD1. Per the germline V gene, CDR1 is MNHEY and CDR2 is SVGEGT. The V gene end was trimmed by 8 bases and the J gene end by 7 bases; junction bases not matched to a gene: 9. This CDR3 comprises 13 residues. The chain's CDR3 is CASYKRGQYTQYF. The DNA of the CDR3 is TGTGCCAGCTATAAAAGGGGGCAATATACGCAGTATTTT.

CDR3 protein: CATVAGQGPYEQYF. The CDR3 nucleotides read TGTGCCACCGTAGCGGGACAGGGCCCCTACGAGCAGTACTTC. This chain links TRBV27 with TRBJ2-7, with D perhaps matching TRBD1 (9 bases). This CDR3 is built from 14 residues. Trimming removed 10 bases at V and 2 bases at J, with 18 bases between. The V gene's germline CDR1 is MNHEY and CDR2 SMNVEV (reference sequence).

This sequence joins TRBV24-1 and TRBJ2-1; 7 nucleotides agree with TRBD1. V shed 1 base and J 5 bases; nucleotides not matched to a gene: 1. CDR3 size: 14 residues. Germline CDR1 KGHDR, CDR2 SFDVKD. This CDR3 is CATSDFTGDNEQFF. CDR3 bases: TGTGCCACCAGTGATTTCACAGGGGACAATGAGCAGTTCTTC.

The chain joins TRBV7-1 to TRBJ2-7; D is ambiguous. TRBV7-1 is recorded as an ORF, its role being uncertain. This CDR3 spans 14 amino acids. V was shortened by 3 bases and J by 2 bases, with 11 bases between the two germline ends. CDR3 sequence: CASSSPHYTYEQYF. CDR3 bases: TGTGCCAGCAGCTCTCCCCACTATACCTACGAGCAGTACTTC.

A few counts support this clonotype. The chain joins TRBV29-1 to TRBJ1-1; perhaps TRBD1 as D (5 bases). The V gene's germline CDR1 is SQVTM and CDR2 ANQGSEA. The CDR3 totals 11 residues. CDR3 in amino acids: CSWVGATEAFF. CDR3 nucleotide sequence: TGCTCCTGGGTAGGGGCGACTGAAGCTTTCTTT.

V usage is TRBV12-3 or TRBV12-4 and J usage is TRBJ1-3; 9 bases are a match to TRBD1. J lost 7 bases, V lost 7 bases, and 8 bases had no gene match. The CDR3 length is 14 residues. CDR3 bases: TGTGCCAGCATACCGGGACAGGGTGCGAACACCATATATTTT. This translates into CASIPGQGANTIYF.

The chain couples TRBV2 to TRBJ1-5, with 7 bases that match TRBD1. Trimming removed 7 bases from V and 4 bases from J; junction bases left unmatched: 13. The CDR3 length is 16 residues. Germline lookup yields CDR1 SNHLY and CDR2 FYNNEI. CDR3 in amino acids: CASIPSEGAPNQPQHF. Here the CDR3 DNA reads TGTGCCAGCATCCCTAGCGAGGGGGCTCCAAATCAGCCCCAGCATTTT.

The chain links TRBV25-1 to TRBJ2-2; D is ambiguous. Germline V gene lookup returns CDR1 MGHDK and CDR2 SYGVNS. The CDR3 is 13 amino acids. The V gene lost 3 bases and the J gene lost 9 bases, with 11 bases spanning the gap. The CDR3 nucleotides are TGTGCCAGCAGTGAGTCGACCGGTAGGGAGCTGTTTTTT. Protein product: CASSESTGRELFF.

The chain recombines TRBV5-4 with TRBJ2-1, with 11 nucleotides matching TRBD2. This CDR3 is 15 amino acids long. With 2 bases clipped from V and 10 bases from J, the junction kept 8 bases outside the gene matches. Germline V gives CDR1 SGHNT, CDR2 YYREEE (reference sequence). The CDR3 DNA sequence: TGTGCCAGCAGCTTCCTGGGACTAGCGGCCTCAGAGCAGTTCTTC. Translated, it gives CASSFLGLAASEQFF.

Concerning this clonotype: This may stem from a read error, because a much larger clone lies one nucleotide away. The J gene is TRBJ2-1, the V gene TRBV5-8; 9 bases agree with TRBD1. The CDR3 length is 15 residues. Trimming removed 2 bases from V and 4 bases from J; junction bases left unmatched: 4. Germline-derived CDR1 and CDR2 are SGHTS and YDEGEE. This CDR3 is CASSFRDRVYNEQFF. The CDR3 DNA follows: TGTGCCAGCAGCTTCCGGGACAGGGTATACAATGAGCAGTTCTTC.

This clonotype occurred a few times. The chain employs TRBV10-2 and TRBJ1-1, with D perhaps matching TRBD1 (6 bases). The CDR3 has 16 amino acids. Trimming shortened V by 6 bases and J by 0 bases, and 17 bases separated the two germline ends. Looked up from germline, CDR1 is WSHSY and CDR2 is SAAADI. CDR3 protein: CASSQDPGGMNTEAFF. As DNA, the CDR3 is TGCGCCAGCAGCCAGGATCCCGGGGGCATGAACACTGAAGCTTTCTTT.

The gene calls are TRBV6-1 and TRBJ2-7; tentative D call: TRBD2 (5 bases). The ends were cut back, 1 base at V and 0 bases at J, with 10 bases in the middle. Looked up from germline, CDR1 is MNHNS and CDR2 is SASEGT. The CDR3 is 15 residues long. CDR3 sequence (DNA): TGTGCCAGCAGTGAAGTAGAGCGGATCTCCTACGAGCAGTACTTC. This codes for CASSEVERISYEQYF.

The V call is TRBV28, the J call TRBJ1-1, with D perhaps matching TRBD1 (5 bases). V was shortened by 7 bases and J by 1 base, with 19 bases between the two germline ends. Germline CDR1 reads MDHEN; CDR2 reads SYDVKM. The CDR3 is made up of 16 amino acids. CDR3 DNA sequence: TGTGCCAGCACCGACTTTCCACGCACAGGGAACACTGAAGCTTTCTTT. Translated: CASTDFPRTGNTEAFF.